Listed here is a single TCR beta chain. The data belong to a study of CD4 and CD8 cells across lung adenocarcinoma regions. TCRdb processed the PCR reads anew with MiXCR; each CDR3 protein has one entry. Of about 3,700 distinct CDR3 sequences in the sample, roughly half were seen once. The V gene's germline CDR1 is MNHNS and CDR2 SASEGT. The length of the CDR3 is 16 residues. This chain joins TRBV6-1 and TRBJ2-3; unclear D gene. The J call may be faulty, since TRBJ2-7 better matches the DNA end. The TCR sequence derives from a female donor with lung adenocarcinoma. The CD4 and CD8 labels of this study may be unreliable. The source material was CD4+ T cells from the margin of a lung tumor. The CDR3 region is CASSALNGPGPTEQYF. CDR3 bases: TGTGCCAGCAGTGCCCTGAATGGGCCGGGCCCCACGGAGCAGTACTTC.